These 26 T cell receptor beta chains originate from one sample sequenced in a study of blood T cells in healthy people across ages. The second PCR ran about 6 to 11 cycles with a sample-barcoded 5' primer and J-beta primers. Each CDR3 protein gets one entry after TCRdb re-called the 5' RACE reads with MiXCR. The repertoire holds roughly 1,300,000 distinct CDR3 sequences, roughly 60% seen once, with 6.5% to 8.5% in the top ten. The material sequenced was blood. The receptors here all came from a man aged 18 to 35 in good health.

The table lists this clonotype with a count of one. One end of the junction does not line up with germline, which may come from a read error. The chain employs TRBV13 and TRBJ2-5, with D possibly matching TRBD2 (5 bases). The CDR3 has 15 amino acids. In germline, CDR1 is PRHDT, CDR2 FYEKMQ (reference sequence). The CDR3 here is CASSLSRSGLETQYF. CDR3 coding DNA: TGTGCCAGCAGCTTATCAAGAAGCGGTTTAGAGACCCAGTATTTC. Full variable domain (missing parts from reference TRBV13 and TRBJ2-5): AAGVIQSPRHLIKEKRETATLKCYPIPRHDTVYWYQQGPGQDPQFLISFYEKMQSDKGSIPDRFSAQQFSDYHSELNMSSLELGDSALYFCASSLSRSGLETQYFGPGTRLLVL.

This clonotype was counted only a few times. CDR3 nucleotide sequence: TGCAGTAGTAATCTGAACACTGAAGCTTTCTTT. The encoded protein is CSSNLNTEAFF. This sequence joins TRBV20-1 and TRBJ1-1; D not certain. The CDR3 has 11 residues. The germline V gene has CDR1 DFQATT and CDR2 SNEGSKA (reference sequence). Trimming took 8 bases from V and 0 from J, leaving 7 bases between them.

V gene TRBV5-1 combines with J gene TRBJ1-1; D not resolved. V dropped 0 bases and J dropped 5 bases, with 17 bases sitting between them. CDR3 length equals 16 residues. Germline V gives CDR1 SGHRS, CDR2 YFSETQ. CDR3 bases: TGCGCCAGCAGCTTGGAGGCTGACGCGTCAAAGACTGAAGCTTTCTTT. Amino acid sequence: CASSLEADASKTEAFF.

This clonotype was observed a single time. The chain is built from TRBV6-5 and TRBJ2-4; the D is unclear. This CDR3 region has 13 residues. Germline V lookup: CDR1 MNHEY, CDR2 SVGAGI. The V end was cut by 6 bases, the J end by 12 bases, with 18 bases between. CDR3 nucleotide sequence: TGTGCCAGCAGCCATCGCGGTGAGCAAGCTCAGTACTTC. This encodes CASSHRGEQAQYF.

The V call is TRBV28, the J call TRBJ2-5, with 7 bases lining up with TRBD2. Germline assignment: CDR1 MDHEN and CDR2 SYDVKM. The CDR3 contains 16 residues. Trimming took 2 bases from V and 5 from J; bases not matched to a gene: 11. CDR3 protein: CASSLPQGDGRETQYF. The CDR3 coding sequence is TGTGCCAGCAGTTTACCCCAAGGGGACGGGAGGGAGACCCAGTACTTC.

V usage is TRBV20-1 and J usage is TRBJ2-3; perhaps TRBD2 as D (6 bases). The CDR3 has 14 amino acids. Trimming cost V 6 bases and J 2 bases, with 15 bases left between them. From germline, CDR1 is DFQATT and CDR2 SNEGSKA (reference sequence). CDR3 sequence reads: CSARIAESTDTQYF. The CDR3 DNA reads TGCAGTGCCCGAATAGCGGAGTCCACAGATACGCAGTATTTT.

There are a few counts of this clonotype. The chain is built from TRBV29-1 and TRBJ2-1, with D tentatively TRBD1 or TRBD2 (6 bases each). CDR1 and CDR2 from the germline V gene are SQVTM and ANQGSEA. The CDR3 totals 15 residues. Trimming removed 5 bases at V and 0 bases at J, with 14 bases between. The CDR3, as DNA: TGCAGCGTTTCCGTCGGAGGGGGCTCCTACAATGAGCAGTTCTTC. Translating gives CSVSVGGGSYNEQFF.

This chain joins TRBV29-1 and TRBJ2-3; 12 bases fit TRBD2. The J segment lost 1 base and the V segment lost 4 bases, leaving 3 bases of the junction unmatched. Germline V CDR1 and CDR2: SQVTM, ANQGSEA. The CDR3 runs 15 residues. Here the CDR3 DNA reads TGCAGCGTTGTCCGGACTAGCGGGGGCACAGATACGCAGTATTTT. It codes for CSVVRTSGGTDTQYF.

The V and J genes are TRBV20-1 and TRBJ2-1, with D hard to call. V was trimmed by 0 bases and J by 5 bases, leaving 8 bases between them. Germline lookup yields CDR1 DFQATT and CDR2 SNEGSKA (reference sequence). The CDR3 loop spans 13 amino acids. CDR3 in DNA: TGCAGTGCTAGAGAATCCAGCAACAATGAGCAGTTCTTC. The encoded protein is CSARESSNNEQFF.

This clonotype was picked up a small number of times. The CDR3 DNA follows: TGTGCCAGCAGCCAAGGACCCGTCACCTACGAGCAGTACTTC. It codes for CASSQGPVTYEQYF. This chain uses TRBV3-1 with TRBJ2-7; no firm D call. Trimming stripped 1 base from V and 2 bases from J, with 9 bases between. The CDR3 has 14 amino acids. CDR1 LGHDT and CDR2 YNNKEL come from the germline V gene (reference sequence).

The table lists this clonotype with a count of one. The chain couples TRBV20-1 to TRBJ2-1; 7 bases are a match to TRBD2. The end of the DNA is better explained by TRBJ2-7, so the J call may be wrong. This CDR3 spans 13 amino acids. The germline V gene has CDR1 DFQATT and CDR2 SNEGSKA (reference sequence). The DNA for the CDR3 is TGCAGTGCTAAACTCCGGGACTACAATGAGCAGTACTTC. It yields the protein CSAKLRDYNEQYF.

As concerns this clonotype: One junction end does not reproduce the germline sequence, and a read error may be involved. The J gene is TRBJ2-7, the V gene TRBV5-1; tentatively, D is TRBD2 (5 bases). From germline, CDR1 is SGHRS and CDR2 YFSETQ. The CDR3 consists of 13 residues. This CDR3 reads CASSLSGIYEQYF. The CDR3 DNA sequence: TGTGCCAGCAGTTTGTCGGGAATCTACGAGCAGTACTTC.

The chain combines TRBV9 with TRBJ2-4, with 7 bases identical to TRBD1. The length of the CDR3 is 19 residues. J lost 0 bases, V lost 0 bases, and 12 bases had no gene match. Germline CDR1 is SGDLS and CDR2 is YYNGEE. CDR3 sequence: CASSVDRSRGQLAKNIQYF. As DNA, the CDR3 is TGTGCCAGCAGCGTAGACCGATCAAGGGGGCAGCTAGCCAAAAACATTCAGTACTTC. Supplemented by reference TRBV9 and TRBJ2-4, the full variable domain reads DSGVTQTPKHLITATGQRVTLRCSPRSGDLSVYWYQQSLDQGLQFLIQYYNGEERAKGNILERFSAQQFPDLHSELNLSSLELGDSALYFCASSVDRSRGQLAKNIQYFGAGTRLSVL.

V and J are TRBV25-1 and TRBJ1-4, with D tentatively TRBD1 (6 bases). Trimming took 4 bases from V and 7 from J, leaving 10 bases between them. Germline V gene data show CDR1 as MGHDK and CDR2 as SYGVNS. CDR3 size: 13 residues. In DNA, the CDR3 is TGTGCCAGCAGTGGTGTAGGGGGTGAAAAACTGTTTTTT. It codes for CASSGVGGEKLFF.

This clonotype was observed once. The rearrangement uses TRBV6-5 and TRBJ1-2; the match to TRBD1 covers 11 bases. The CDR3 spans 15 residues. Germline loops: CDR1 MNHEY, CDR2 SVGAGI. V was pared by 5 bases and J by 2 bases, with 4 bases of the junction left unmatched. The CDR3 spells CASSPWTGGNYGYTF. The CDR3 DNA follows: TGTGCCAGCAGTCCGTGGACAGGGGGCAACTATGGCTACACCTTC.

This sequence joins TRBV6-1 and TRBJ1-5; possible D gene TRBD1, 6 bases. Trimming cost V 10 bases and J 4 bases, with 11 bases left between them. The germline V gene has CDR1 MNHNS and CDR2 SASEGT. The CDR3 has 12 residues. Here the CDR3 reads CATTTGNQPQHF. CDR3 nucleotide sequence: TGTGCCACCACGACAGGAAATCAGCCCCAGCATTTT.

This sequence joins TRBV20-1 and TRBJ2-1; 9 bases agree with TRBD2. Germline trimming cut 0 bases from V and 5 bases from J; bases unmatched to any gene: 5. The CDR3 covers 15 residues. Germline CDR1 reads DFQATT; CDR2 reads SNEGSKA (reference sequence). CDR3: CSAREGAGGNNEQFF. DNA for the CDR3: TGCAGTGCTAGAGAAGGGGCGGGAGGGAACAATGAGCAGTTCTTC.

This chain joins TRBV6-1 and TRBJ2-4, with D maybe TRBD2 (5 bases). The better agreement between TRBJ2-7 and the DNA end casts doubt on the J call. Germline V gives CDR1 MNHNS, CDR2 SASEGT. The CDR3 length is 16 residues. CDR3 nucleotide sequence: TGTGCCAGCAGTGACCTACTAGGGAGAAGCTCCTACGAGCAGTACTTC. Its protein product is CASSDLLGRSSYEQYF.

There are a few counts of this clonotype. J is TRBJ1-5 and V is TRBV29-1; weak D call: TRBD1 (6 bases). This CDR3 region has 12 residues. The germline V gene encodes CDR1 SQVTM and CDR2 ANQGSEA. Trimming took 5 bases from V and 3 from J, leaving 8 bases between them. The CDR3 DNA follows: TGCAGCGTTAGGGACATCAATCAGCCCCAGCATTTT. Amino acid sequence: CSVRDINQPQHF.

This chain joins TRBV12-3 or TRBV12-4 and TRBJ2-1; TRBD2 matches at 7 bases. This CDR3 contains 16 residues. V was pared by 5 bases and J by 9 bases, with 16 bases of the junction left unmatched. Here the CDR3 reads CASSPGRGGSIREQFF. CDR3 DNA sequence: TGTGCCAGCAGTCCGGGGAGGGGCGGGAGCATTCGTGAGCAGTTCTTC.

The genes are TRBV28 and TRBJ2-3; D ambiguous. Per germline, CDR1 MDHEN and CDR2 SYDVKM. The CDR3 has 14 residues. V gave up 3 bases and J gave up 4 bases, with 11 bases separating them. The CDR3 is CASSLVSSPDTQYF. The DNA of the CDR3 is TGTGCCAGCAGTTTGGTATCATCCCCAGATACGCAGTATTTT.

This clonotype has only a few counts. This CDR3 is CASSQVTGVSEKLFF. Written as DNA, the CDR3 is TGCGCCAGCAGCCAAGTGACGGGAGTCAGCGAAAAACTGTTTTTT. The V and J genes are TRBV4-3 and TRBJ1-4; D ambiguous. Trimming shortened V by 1 base and J by 8 bases, and 14 bases separated the two germline ends. There are 15 residues in the CDR3. Germline CDR1 and CDR2: LGHNA and YSLEER.

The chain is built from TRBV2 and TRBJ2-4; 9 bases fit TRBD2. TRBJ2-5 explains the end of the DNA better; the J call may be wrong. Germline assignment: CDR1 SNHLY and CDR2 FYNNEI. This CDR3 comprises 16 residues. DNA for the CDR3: TGTGCCAGCAGTGAATCGGCTAGCGGGGTTCAAGAGACCCAGTACTTC. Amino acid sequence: CASSESASGVQETQYF.

Here the CDR3 DNA reads TGCAGCGTTGATCAACAGGGGGGCTACGAGCAGTACTTC. Residues: CSVDQQGGYEQYF. This rearrangement joins TRBV29-1 to TRBJ2-7; 8 positions match TRBD1. The germline V gene encodes CDR1 SQVTM and CDR2 ANQGSEA. Germline trimming cut 3 bases from V and 3 bases from J; bases unmatched to any gene: 4. The CDR3 spans 13 residues.

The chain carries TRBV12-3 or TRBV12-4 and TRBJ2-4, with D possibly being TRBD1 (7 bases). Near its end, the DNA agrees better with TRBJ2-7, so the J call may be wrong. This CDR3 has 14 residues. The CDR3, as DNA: TGTGCCAGCAGGGGCGGGAAACAGGGGACCGAGCAGTACTTC. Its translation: CASRGGKQGTEQYF.

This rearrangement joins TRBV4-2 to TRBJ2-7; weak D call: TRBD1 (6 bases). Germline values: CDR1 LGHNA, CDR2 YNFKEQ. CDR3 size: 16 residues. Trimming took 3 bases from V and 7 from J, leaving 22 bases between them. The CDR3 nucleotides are TGTGCCAGCAGCCACCCGGACCGGGACATACCTACGGAGCAGTACTTC. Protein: CASSHPDRDIPTEQYF.